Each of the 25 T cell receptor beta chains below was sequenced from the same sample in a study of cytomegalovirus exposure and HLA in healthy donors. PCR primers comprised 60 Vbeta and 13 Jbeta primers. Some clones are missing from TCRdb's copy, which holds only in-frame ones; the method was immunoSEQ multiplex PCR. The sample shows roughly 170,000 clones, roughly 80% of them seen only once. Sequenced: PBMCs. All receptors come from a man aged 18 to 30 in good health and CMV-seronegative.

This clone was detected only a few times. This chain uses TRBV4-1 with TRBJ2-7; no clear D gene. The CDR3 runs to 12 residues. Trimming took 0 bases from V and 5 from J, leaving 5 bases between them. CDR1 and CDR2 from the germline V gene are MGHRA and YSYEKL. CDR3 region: CASSQERNEQYF. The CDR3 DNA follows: TGCGCCAGCAGCCAAGAGAGGAACGAGCAGTACTTC.

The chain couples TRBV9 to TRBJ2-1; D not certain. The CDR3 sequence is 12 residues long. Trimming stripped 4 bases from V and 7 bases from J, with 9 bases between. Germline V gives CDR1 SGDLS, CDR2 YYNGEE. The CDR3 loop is CASSRSSNEQFF. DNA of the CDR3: TGTGCCAGCAGCCGATCTAGTAATGAGCAGTTCTTC.

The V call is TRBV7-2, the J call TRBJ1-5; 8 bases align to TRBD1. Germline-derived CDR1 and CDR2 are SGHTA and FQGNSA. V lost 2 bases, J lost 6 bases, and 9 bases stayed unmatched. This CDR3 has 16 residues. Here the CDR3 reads CASSLRATGALQPQHF. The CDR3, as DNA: TGTGCCAGCAGCTTACGAGCGACAGGGGCCCTTCAGCCCCAGCATTTT.

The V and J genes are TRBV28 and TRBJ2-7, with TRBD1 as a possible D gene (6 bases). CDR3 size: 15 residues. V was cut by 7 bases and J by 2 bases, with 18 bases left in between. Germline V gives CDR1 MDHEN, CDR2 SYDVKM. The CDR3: CASTSGELGPYEQYF. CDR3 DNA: TGTGCCAGCACTTCAGGGGAACTTGGGCCCTACGAGCAGTACTTC. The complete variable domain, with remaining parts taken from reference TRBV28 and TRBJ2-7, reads DVKVTQSSRYLVKRTGEKVFLECVQDMDHENMFWYRQDPGLGLRLIYFSYDVKMKEKGDIPEGYSVSREKKERFSLILESASTNQTSMYLCASTSGELGPYEQYFGPGTRLTVT.

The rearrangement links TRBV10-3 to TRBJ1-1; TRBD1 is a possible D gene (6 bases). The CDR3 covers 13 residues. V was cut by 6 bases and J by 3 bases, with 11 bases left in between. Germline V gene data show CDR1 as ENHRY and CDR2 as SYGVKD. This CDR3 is CAISQQGYTEAFF. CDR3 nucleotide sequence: TGTGCCATCAGCCAACAGGGTTACACTGAAGCTTTCTTT.

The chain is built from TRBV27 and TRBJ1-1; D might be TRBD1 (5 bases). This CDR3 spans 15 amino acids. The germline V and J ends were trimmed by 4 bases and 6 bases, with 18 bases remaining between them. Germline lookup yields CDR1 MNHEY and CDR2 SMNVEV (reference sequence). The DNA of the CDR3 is TGTGCCAGCAGTTCCCCGGTGGGGCGGGGGGCTGAAGCTTTCTTT. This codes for CASSSPVGRGAEAFF.

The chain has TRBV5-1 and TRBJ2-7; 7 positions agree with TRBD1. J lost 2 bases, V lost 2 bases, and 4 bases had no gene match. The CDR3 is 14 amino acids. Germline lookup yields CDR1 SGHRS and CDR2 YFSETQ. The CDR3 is CASSLDRATYEQYF. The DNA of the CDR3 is TGCGCCAGCAGCTTAGACAGGGCCACCTACGAGCAGTACTTC.

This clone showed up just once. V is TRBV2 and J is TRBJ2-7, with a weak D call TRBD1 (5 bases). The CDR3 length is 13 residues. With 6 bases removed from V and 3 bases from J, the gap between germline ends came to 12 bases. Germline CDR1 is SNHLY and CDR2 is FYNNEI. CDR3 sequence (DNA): TGTGCCAGCAGCGTCCTGGGGCACTACGAGCAGTACTTC. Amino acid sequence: CASSVLGHYEQYF.

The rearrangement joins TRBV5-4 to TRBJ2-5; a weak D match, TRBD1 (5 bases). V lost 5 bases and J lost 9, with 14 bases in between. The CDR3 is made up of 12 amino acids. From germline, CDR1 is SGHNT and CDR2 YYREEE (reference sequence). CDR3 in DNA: TGTGCCAGCAGATCCACAGGTACGGCCCAGTACTTC. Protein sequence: CASRSTGTAQYF.

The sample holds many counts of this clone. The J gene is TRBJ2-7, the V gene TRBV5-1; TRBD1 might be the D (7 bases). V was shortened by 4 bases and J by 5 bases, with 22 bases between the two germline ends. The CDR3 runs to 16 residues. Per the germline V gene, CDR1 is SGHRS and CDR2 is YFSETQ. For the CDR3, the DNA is TGCGCCAGCAGCCCGGAGGGGGCAGCGAGAGGAGACGAGCAGTACTTC. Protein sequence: CASSPEGAARGDEQYF.

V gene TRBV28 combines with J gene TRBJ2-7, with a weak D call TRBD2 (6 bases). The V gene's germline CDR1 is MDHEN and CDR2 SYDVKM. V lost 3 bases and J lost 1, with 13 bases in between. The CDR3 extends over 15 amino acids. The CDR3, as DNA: TGTGCCAGCAGTTTGGGAGGTGGCATTTCCTACGAGCAGTACTTC. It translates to CASSLGGGISYEQYF.

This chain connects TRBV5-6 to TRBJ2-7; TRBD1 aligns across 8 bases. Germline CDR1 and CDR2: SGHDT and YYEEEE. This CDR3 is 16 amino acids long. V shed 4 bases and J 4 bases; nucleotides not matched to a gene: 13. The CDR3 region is CASSNPARRGLYEQYF. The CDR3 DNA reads TGTGCCAGCAGCAACCCAGCCCGCAGGGGGCTTTACGAGCAGTACTTC. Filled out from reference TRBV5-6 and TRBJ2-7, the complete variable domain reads DAGVTQSPTHLIKTRGQQVTLRCSPKSGHDTVSWYQQALGQGPQFIFQYYEEEERQRGNFPDRFSGHQFPNYSSELNVNALLLGDSALYLCASSNPARRGLYEQYFGPGTRLTVT.

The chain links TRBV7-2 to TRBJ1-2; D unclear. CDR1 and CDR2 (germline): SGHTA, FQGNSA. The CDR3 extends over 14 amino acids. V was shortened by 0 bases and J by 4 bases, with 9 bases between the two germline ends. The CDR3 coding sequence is TGTGCCAGCAGCTTAGCTAATCGGGGCTATGGCTACACCTTC. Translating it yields CASSLANRGYGYTF.

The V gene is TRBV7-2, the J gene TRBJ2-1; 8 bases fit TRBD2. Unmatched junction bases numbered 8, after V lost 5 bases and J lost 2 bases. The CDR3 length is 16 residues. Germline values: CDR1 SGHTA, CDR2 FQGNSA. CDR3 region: CASSPYSGNTYNEQFF. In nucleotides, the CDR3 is TGTGCCAGCAGCCCGTATAGCGGGAACACCTACAATGAGCAGTTCTTC.

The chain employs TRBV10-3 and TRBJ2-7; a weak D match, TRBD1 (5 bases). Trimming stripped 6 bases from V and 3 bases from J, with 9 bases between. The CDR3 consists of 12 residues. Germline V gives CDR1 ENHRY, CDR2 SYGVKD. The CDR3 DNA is TGTGCCATCAGCGGACATATCTACGAGCAGTACTTC. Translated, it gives CAISGHIYEQYF.

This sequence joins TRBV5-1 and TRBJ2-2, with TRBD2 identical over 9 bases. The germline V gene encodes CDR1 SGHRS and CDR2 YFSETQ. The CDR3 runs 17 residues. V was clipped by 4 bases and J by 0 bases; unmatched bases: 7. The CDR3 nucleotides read TGCGCCAGCAGCCGAATACTAGCGGGTACGAACACCGGGGAGCTGTTTTTT. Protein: CASSRILAGTNTGELFF.

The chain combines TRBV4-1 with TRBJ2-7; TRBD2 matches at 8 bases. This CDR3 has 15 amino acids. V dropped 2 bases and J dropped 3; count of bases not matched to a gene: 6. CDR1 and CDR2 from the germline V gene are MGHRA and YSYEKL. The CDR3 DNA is TGCGCCAGCAGCCAATCAGTCCGGGGGGGCTACGAGCAGTACTTC. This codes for CASSQSVRGGYEQYF.

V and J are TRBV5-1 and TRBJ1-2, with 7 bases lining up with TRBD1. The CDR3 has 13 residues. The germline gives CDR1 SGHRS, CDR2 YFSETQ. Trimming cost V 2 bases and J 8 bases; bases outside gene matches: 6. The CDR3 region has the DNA TGCGCCAGCAGCTTCCTTGGGACAGAAGGCTACACCTTC. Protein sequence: CASSFLGTEGYTF.

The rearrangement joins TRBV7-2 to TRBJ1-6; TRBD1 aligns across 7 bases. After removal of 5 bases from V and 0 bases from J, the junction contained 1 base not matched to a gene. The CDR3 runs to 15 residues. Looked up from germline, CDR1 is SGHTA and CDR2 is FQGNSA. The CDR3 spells CASSRDSSYNSPLHF. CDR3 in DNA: TGTGCCAGCAGCCGGGACAGCTCCTATAATTCACCCCTCCACTTT.

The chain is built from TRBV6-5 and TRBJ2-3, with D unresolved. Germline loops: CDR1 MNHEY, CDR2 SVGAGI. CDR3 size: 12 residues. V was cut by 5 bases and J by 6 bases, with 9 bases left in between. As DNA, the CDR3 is TGTGCCAGCAGTCCCCTAGGCGATACGCAGTATTTT. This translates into CASSPLGDTQYF.

This CDR3 is CASSLATSPLHF. DNA for the CDR3: TGCGCCAGCAGTCTGGCAACTTCACCCCTCCACTTT. The chain carries TRBV23-1 and TRBJ1-6; no definite D call. TRBV23-1 qualifies as an ORF whose function is uncertain. The germline V and J ends were trimmed by 4 bases and 9 bases, with 7 bases remaining between them. CDR3 length: 12 residues.

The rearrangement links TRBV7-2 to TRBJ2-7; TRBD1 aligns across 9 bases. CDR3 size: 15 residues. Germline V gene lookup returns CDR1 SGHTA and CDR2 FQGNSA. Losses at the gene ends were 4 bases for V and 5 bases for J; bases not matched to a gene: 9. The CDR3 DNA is TGTGCCAGCAGCTGGGGGACAGGGCCAACTAACGAGCAGTACTTC. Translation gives CASSWGTGPTNEQYF.

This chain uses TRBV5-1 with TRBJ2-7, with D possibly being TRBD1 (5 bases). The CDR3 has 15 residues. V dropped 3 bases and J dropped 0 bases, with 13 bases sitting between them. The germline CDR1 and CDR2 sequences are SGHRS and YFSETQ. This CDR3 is CASSSSRTHSYEQYF. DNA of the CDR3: TGCGCCAGCAGCTCTTCCCGGACACACTCCTACGAGCAGTACTTC.

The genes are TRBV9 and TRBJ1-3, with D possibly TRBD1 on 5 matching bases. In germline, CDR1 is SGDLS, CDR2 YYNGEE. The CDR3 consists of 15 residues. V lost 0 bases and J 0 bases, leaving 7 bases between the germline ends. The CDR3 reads CASSVEGISGNTIYF. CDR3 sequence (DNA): TGTGCCAGCAGCGTAGAGGGGATCTCTGGAAACACCATATATTTT.

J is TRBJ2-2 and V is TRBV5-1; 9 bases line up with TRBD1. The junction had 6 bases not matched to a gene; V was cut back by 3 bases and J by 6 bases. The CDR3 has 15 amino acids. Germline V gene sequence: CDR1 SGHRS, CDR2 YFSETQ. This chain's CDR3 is CASSYDRGGAGELFF. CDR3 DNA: TGCGCCAGCAGCTACGACAGGGGGGGGGCCGGGGAGCTGTTTTTT.